The 10 T cell receptor beta chains listed next were all sequenced from one sample in a study of cytomegalovirus exposure and HLA in healthy donors. 60 Vbeta and 13 Jbeta primers were used in PCR. Measured with immunoSEQ multiplex PCR; TCRdb has only the in-frame clones, and not every one. In all, the sample yields roughly 120,000 clones. Sequenced: PBMCs. All receptors come from a man aged 18-30 years in good health and CMV-seronegative.

The chain links TRBV5-1 to TRBJ1-4; 10 bases match TRBD1. The V segment lost 3 bases and the J segment 0 bases; nucleotides outside the gene matches: 8. There are 18 residues in the CDR3. Germline lookup yields CDR1 SGHRS and CDR2 YFSETQ. CDR3 bases: TGCGCCAGCAGCTCCAGACAGGGGGCGAGAGCAACTAATGAAAAACTGTTTTTT. Translated: CASSSRQGARATNEKLFF.

Here the CDR3 reads CAWRLNRGSGNTIYF. The CDR3 DNA is TGTGCCTGGAGGCTAAACAGGGGCTCTGGAAACACCATATATTTT. The chain joins TRBV30 to TRBJ1-3; 7 bases map to TRBD1. The CDR3 sequence is 15 residues long. V dropped 3 bases and J dropped 0; count of bases not matched to a gene: 5. The germline V gene encodes CDR1 GTSNPN and CDR2 SVGIG (reference sequence).

The chain is built from TRBV18 and TRBJ1-4, with a possible D match to TRBD1 (6 bases). Trimming pared 1 base from V and 5 bases from J, leaving 11 bases between. The CDR3 length is 15 residues. The germline V gene encodes CDR1 KGHSH and CDR2 LQKENI. CDR3 loop: CASSPQTGTNEKLFF. CDR3 nucleotides: TGTGCCAGCTCACCACAGACAGGCACCAATGAAAAACTGTTTTTT. Together with reference TRBV18 and TRBJ1-4, the CDR3 gives the full variable domain: NAGVMQNPRHLVRRRGQEARLRCSPMKGHSHVYWYRQLPEEGLKFMVYLQKENIIDESGMPKERFSAEFPKEGPSILRIQQVVRGDSAAYFCASSPQTGTNEKLFFGSGTQLSVL.

V is TRBV19 and J is TRBJ1-1; D perhaps matches TRBD1 (6 bases). CDR3 length: 15 residues. V lost 6 bases, J lost 0 bases, and 14 bases lay in between. Germline values: CDR1 LNHDA, CDR2 SQIVND (reference sequence). CDR3: CASRPSGQMNTEAFF. The CDR3 DNA is TGTGCCAGTAGGCCCTCCGGACAGATGAACACTGAAGCTTTCTTT.

CDR3 amino acids: CATSPGAGTEAFF. The DNA of the CDR3 is TGTGCCACCAGCCCAGGGGCTGGAACTGAAGCTTTCTTT. This chain connects TRBV15 to TRBJ1-1; the D gene is possibly TRBD1 (6 bases). CDR3 length: 13 amino acids. The germline V gene has CDR1 LNHNV and CDR2 YYDKDF (reference sequence). V lost 5 bases and J 5 bases, leaving 12 bases between the germline ends.

The V call is TRBV30, the J call TRBJ1-3, with D possibly being TRBD1 (5 bases). V was trimmed by 2 bases and J by 2 bases, leaving 10 bases between them. The CDR3 spans 14 residues. Germline-derived CDR1 and CDR2 are GTSNPN and SVGIG (reference sequence). The CDR3 nucleotides are TGTGCCTGGAGTTTGGGGCCTCCTGGAAACACCATATATTTT. Translated: CAWSLGPPGNTIYF.

The genes are TRBV9 and TRBJ1-2, with TRBD1 matching over 9 bases. The CDR3 runs to 15 residues. The J segment lost 6 bases and the V segment lost 2 bases, leaving 8 bases of the junction unmatched. CDR1 and CDR2 (germline): SGDLS, YYNGEE. In DNA form, the CDR3 reads TGTGCCAGCAGCGTCGGGACAGGGATAGGGAATGGCTACACCTTC. Translated, it gives CASSVGTGIGNGYTF.

The chain employs TRBV5-6 and TRBJ1-5; 12 positions agree with TRBD1. Germline CDR1 and CDR2: SGHDT and YYEEEE. The junction had 10 bases not matched to a gene; V was cut back by 2 bases and J by 4 bases. The length of the CDR3 is 18 residues. CDR3 in DNA: TGTGCCAGCAGCTTCTTCGGGACAGGGGGCGTCAAGAATCAGCCCCAGCATTTT. This sequence encodes CASSFFGTGGVKNQPQHF.

The V and J genes are TRBV28 and TRBJ1-1; TRBD1 matches at 7 bases. This CDR3 has 15 amino acids. CDR1 MDHEN and CDR2 SYDVKM come from the germline V gene. J gave up 0 bases and V 5 bases, and 6 bases lay outside the gene matches. The CDR3 sequence: CASSQTGTVNTEAFF. As DNA, the CDR3 is TGTGCCAGCAGTCAAACCGGGACAGTGAACACTGAAGCTTTCTTT. Looking up the rest from reference TRBV28 and TRBJ1-1 gives the full variable domain: DVKVTQSSRYLVKRTGEKVFLECVQDMDHENMFWYRQDPGLGLRLIYFSYDVKMKEKGDIPEGYSVSREKKERFSLILESASTNQTSMYLCASSQTGTVNTEAFFGQGTRLTVV.

This chain links TRBV11-2 with TRBJ1-1, with a possible D match to TRBD1 (5 bases). Trimming left V 5 bases short and J 2 bases short, with 9 bases between. The CDR3 is 13 amino acids. Germline loops: CDR1 SGHAT, CDR2 FQNNGV. The CDR3 here is CASSGDRNTEAFF. The CDR3 DNA is TGTGCCAGCAGCGGAGACAGAAACACTGAAGCTTTCTTT.